This TCR beta chain was captured in a study of cytomegalovirus exposure and HLA in healthy donors. Background on the study: Researchers found that about 84% of under 450 genotyped donors fell within the Caucasian-associated ancestry cluster. Study-level results: Specific recognition of CMV antigens was confirmed in vitro for a few chains (all CMV-associated). In a later analysis, TCR beta V- and J-gene trimming showed a link to a missense DCLRE1C variant.

For this clone: What it binds is unknown.

With 1 base removed from V and 4 bases from J, the gap between germline ends came to 14 bases. CDR1 SQVTM and CDR2 ANQGSEA come from the germline V gene. The CDR3 length is 14 residues. Donors likely had unrecorded immune exposures despite being nominally healthy when sampled. The PCR made use of 60 Vbeta and 13 Jbeta primers. TCRdb's table, derived via immunoSEQ multiplex PCR, lists solely in-frame clones and lacks some. Of some 150,000 clones in the sample, approximately 9% are singletons; the top ten hold over 6.5%. What was sequenced was PBMCs. The chain combines TRBV29-1 with TRBJ2-7; weak D call: TRBD1 (5 bases). The source of this sequence is a woman in her thirties or forties in good health and CMV-seropositive. The DNA for the CDR3 is TGCAGCGTTGAAGGTGGGGCAGGTTATTACGAGCAGTACTTC. This translates into CSVEGGAGYYEQYF.